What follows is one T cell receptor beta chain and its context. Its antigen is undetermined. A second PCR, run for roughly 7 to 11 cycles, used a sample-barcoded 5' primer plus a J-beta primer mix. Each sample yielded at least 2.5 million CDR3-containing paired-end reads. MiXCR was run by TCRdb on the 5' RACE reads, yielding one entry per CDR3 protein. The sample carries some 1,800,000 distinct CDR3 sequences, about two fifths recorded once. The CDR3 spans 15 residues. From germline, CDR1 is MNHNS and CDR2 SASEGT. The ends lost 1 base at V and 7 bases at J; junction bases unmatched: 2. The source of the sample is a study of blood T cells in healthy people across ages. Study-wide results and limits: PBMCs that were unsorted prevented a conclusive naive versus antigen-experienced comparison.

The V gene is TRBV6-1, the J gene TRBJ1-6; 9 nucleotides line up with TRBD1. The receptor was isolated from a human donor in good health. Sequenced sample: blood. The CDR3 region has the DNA TGTGCCAGCAGTGAAGTGGGACAGGGCAATTCACCCCTCCACTTT. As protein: CASSEVGQGNSPLHF.